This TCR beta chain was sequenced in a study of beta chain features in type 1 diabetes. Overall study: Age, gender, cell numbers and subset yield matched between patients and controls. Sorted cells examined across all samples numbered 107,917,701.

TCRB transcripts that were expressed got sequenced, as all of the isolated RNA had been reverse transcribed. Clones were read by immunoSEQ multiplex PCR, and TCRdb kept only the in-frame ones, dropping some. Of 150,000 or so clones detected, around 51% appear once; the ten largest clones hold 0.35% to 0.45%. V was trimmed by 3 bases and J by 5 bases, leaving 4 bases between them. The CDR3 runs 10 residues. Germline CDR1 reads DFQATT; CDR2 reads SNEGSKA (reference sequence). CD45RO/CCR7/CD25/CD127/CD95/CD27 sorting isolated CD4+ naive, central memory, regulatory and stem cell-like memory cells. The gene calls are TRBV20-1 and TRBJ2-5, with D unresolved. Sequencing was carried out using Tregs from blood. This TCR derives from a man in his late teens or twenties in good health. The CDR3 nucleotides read TGCAGTGCTAGGCGGGAGACCCAGTACTTC. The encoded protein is CSARRETQYF.